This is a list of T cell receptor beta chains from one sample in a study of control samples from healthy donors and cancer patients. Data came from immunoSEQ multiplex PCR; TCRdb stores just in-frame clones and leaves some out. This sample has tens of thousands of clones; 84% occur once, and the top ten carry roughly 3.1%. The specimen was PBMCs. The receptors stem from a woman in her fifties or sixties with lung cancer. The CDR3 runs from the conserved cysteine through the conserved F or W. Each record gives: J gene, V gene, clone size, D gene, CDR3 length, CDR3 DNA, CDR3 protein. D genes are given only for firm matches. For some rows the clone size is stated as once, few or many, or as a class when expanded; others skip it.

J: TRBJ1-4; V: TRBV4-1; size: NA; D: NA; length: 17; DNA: TGCGCCAGCAGCCAACTAGGGAGGATAGCAACTAATGAAAAACTGTTTTTT; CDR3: CASSQLGRIATNEKLFF
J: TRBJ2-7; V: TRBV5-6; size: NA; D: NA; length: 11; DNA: TGTGCCAGCAGTTGGGCCGGGGAGCAGTACTTC; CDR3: CASSWAGEQYF
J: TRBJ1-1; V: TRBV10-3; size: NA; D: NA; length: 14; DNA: TGTGCCATCAGTGAGTCGACGGGTGAGGCTGAAGCTTTCTTT; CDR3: CAISESTGEAEAFF
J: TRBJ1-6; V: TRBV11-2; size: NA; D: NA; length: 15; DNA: TGTGCCAGCAGCTTAGAACCCAGGGGAAGCTCACCCCTCCACTTT; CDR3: CASSLEPRGSSPLHF
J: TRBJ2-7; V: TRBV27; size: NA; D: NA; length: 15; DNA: TGTGCCAGCAGTTTAGTACCCGCCAGCTCCTACGAGCAGTACTTC; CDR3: CASSLVPASSYEQYF
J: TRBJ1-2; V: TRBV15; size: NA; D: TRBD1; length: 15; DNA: TGTGCCACCAGCAGAGATCGGGACAGGACTTATGGCTACACCTTC; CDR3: CATSRDRDRTYGYTF
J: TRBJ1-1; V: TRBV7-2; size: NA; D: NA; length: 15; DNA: TGTGCCAGCAGCTTAGGTGGGGGGATGAACACTGAAGCTTTCTTT; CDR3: CASSLGGGMNTEAFF
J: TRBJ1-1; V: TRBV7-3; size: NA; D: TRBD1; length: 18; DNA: TGTGCCAGCAGCTCCGGGACAGGGGGAAATCGGTCGTACACTGAAGCTTTCTTT; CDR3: CASSSGTGGNRSYTEAFF
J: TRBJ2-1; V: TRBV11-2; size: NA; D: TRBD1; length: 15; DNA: TGTGCCAGCAGCCTACCGGGACAGGGCAACAATGAGCAGTTCTTC; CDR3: CASSLPGQGNNEQFF
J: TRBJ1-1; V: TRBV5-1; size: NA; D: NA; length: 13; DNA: TGCGCCAGCAAATCGGGATTGAACACTGAAGCTTTCTTT; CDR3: CASKSGLNTEAFF
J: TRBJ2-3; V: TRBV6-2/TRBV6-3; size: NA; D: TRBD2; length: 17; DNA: TGTGCCAGCAGTTCTGGAGGCGCGGGGGTATACACAGATACGCAGTATTTT; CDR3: CASSSGGAGVYTDTQYF
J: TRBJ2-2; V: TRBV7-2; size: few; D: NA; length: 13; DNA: TGTGCCAGCAGCTTAGGAGGTACCGGGGAGCTGTTTTTT; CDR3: CASSLGGTGELFF
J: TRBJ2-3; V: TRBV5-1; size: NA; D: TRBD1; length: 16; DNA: TGCGCCAGCAGCACCCACAGGGGAGAATCAACAGATACGCAGTATTTT; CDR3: CASSTHRGESTDTQYF
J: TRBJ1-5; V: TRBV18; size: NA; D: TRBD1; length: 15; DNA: TGTGCCAGCTCCTTAGACAGGGGACCCAATCAGCCCCAGCATTTT; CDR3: CASSLDRGPNQPQHF
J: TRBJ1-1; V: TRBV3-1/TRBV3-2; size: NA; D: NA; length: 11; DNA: TGTGCCAGCAGCCAAGCCACTGAAGCTTTCTTT; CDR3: CASSQATEAFF
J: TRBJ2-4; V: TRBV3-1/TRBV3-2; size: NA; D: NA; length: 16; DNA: TGTGCCAGCAGCCAAGATCGTCCGTCCCCTTGGCACATTCAGTACTTC; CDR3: CASSQDRPSPWHIQYF
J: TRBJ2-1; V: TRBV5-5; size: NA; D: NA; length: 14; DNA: TGTGCCAGCAGCCGGACGGGGGTCTACAATGAGCAGTTCTTC; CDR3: CASSRTGVYNEQFF
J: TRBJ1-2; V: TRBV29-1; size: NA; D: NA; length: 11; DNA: TGCAGCGTGCCCGAAGGGTCCGGCTACACCTTC; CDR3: CSVPEGSGYTF
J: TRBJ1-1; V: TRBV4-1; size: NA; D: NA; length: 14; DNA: TGCGCCAGCAGCCAAGTTCGGGGGAACACTGAAGCTTTCTTT; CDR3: CASSQVRGNTEAFF
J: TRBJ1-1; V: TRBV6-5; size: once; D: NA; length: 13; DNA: TGTGCGAGCACTCTAGGCATCGGCACTGAAGCTTTCTTT; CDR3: CASTLGIGTEAFF